The entry that follows covers one T cell receptor beta chain sequence. This clonotype appeared many times. No antigen is known for it. No base quality values were provided; no much bigger clone lies one nucleotide off. This specimen comes from a study of Graves' ophthalmopathy and Graves' hyperthyroidism (dated by TCRdb to the late 2010s). For the study in its entirety: Peripheral blood samples were taken at the time of initial diagnosis, before any treatment was given. To explore V-J signatures that separate ophthalmopathy from hyperthyroidism, a discovery set of about a hundred patients was enrolled, consisting of about 45 with ophthalmopathy and fewer than 60 with stable hyperthyroidism. In total, under 150 blood samples were TCR-sequenced: some 43 ophthalmopathy, about 75 hyperthyroidism and about 17 hyperthyroidism-to-ophthalmopathy patients. To tell Graves' ophthalmopathy apart from Graves' hyperthyroidism, and to predict which patients would progress to ophthalmopathy, the study relied on TCR beta repertoire signatures. The independent validation cohort included 18 to 20 hyperthyroidism patients plus 17 patients who later progressed from hyperthyroidism to ophthalmopathy. In about six hyperthyroidism patients, the T-cell repertoires found in thyroid tissue were compared with those found in blood. The 100 discovery patients were randomly split 7:3 into training and test sets. Following sample collection, hyperthyroidism patients were given methimazole at a starting dose of 30 mg daily, and ophthalmopathy patients were given high-dose intravenous methylprednisolone. Overall study outcomes, separate from this receptor: In cross-validation, the 13-signature model distinguished ophthalmopathy from stable hyperthyroidism with about 90% sensitivity and 81% to 82% specificity, while in the test set the corresponding values were around 79% and 71%. In validation, the model predicted ophthalmopathy progression with about 71% sensitivity and about 73% specificity; approximately 12 predicted patients were CT-confirmed with GO in a median of about 7.1 months. No statistical method was used to predetermine the sample size, and group allocation was not hidden from the investigators. Most of the expanded thyroid clonotypes with a frequency above 0.001 were also detected in blood, and it was suggested that the thyroid immune response may be reflected by blood repertoires.

A patient counted as having stable hyperthyroidism if there was no progression to ophthalmopathy within 18 months of follow-up. The hyperthyroidism patients were 18 to 65 years old and newly diagnosed, with a disease duration of less than 2 months. Patients with other autoimmune diseases, uncontrolled infections, pregnancy or lactation were excluded. Diagnosis relied on clinical symptoms, serum thyroxine, TRAb, thyroid ultrasound and orbital computed tomography. Using Ficoll-Paque density gradient centrifugation, PBMCs were isolated from over 8.5 ml of fresh peripheral blood. Trizol reagent was used to extract the total RNA, and its quality was then checked on an Agilent 2100 Bioanalyzer. V is clipped by 5 bases and J by 3 bases, and the sequence between their germline boundaries is 11 bases long. Spanning cysteine to phenylalanine, the CDR3 consists of 13 amino acids. The retained sequence is limited to the CDR3, 39 bases, with the frame set at the first base.

For repertoire sequencing, TCR beta CDR3 regions were amplified from RNA transcripts. The first round of RT-PCR was done with HTBI primers and the Qiagen OneStep RT-PCR kit, and was followed by a second round of multiplex PCR, then size selection and purification. Libraries were sequenced on an Illumina HiSeq2000 using paired-end 100 bp reads. Per the original workflow: SOAPnuke was used to process the reads, removing any read that contained adapters or uncalled bases, had a mean Phred below 15, or lacked an exact match to the constant primer or identifier. COPE v1.2.5 was used to merge the high-quality paired reads. Clonotypes were defined as unique nucleotide sequences and were aligned to IMGT TRB V, D and J references using MiTCR v1.1. The analysis was limited to V-J combinations with a frequency above 0.0001, which together covered over 98% of repertoires. For each V-J combination, a TCR clonal expansion and chaos score was defined as the ratio of F50 clonal expansion to chaos observed in the TCRdist matrix. Welch's t-statistics and random forest were used to reduce the features to about a dozen V-J combinations, which were then used as input to a naive Bayes classifier. Thyroid-blood repertoire similarity was quantified with the Morisita-Horn index. TCRdb ran its own pipeline on the public reads, namely fastp trimming at Q25 and MiXCR clone calling, and kept in-frame beta chains. Each CDR3 protein appears once, grouped with its most common genes and DNA. The V and J calls here are based on TCRdb, not the publication. The sample table records a few hundred thousand distinct CDR3 sequences; around 21% of these occur just once. The ten largest account for approximately 3.2% of the sample.

Specimen: peripheral blood. The chain is assembled from TRBV12-3 or TRBV12-4 and TRBJ2-7; the D segment cannot be called with confidence. The receptor's source is a woman aged 18-29 years with stable Graves' hyperthyroidism. Donor details come from another sample of the same person, matched by shared clones. The CDR3 here reads CASSAPDDYEQYF. The DNA is as follows: TGTGCCAGCAGTGCACCCGATGACTACGAGCAGTACTTC.